The sequence of this T cell receptor (beta chain) was determined in a study of T cell repertoires in cytomegalovirus infection. Across the whole study: Recently identified HLA-C-restricted CMV epitopes were used, and well-studied HLA-B-restricted CMV epitopes were used as well.

One entry per CDR3 protein results from TCRdb running MiXCR on the reads. Among roughly 990,000 distinct CDR3 sequences listed, around 32% were seen once. Findings and limits, study-wide: CMV carriers with the relevant HLA were identified by cumulative public TCR beta family frequency.

This clonotype was counted many times. No antigen is known for it. Germline-derived CDR1 and CDR2 are MNHEY and SVGAGI. The CDR3 is 16 residues long. V lost 2 bases and J lost 3; bases outside the gene matches: 5. This chain links TRBV6-5 with TRBJ2-3, with 10 bases that match TRBD2. This sequence originates from a human donor in good health (CMV status not recorded). Some clones in this sample may be carry-over from other donors' samples. Source: cultured CD8+ T cells from PBMCs, taken from culture after CMV antigen stimulation. CDR3 sequence reads: CASSYQLAGLTDTQYF. The CDR3 DNA reads TGTGCCAGCAGTTACCAACTAGCGGGGCTAACAGATACGCAGTATTTT.